What follows are 29 T cell receptor beta chains derived from one specimen sequenced in a study of blood T cell repertoires in COVID-19. TCRdb's table, derived via immunoSEQ multiplex PCR, lists solely in-frame clones and lacks some. The sample lists about 11,000 clones; around nine tenths were seen once. Sequenced: peripheral blood. The origin of the receptors is a man aged 25-45 years with active or convalescent COVID-19.

This clone was recorded only once. The rearrangement links TRBV21-1 to TRBJ2-7; the table's TRBD2 call for D was not verified on the DNA. TRBV21-1 is a pseudogene. CDR3 length equals 16 residues. The CDR3, as DNA: TGTGCCAGCAGCAAATCGTCGGGGGGGAAGACCTACGAGCAGTACGTC. Encoded protein: CASSKSSGGKTYEQYV.

The rearrangement joins TRBV2 to TRBJ2-7; TRBD2 aligns across 7 bases. The CDR3 is made up of 15 amino acids. The V segment lost 0 bases and the J segment 3 bases; nucleotides outside the gene matches: 5. The germline CDR1 and CDR2 sequences are SNHLY and FYNNEI. The CDR3 protein is CASSEALGGGYEQYV. The DNA of the CDR3 is TGTGCCAGCAGTGAAGCGCTCGGCGGGGGCTACGAGCAGTACGTC.

This rearrangement joins TRBV19 to TRBJ2-2, with unresolved D. CDR1 LNHDA and CDR2 SQIVND come from the germline V gene (reference sequence). The CDR3 has 12 amino acids. The V end lost 5 bases, the J end lost 9 bases, and 10 bases lay between the germline ends. The DNA of the CDR3 is TGTGCCAGTAGTCACAGCCACCGGGAGCTGTTTTTT. Protein sequence: CASSHSHRELFF.

This clone has only one observation. The rearrangement joins TRBV5-4 to TRBJ2-7, with D possibly being TRBD1 (5 bases). V was trimmed by 3 bases and J by 1 base, leaving 5 bases between them. Germline lookup yields CDR1 SGHNT and CDR2 YYREEE (reference sequence). This CDR3 contains 12 residues. For the CDR3, the DNA is TGTGCCAGCAGCTCAGGGTCCTACGAGCAGTACTTC. Residues: CASSSGSYEQYF.

The chain uses TRBV12-3 or TRBV12-4 and TRBJ2-5, with TRBD1 identical over 7 bases. V was pared by 6 bases and J by 4 bases, with 5 bases of the junction left unmatched. This CDR3 is 13 amino acids long. The CDR3 nucleotides are TGTGCCAGCAGCACACAGGGGTCAGAGACCCAGTACTTC. It encodes CASSTQGSETQYF.

With regard to this clone: At one of its ends the junction is not consistent with the germline gene, which may arise from a read error. The V and J genes are TRBV6-6 and TRBJ2-7; a weak D match, TRBD2 (5 bases). CDR1 and CDR2 from the germline V gene are MNHNY and SVGAGI (reference sequence). The CDR3 contains 15 residues. In DNA, the CDR3 is TGTGCCAGCAGTGACTCCGGGGTTGGAACCTACGAGCAGTACTTC. Translation gives CASSDSGVGTYEQYF.

This chain joins TRBV14 and TRBJ2-1, with 9 bases lining up with TRBD1. There are 14 residues in the CDR3. In germline, CDR1 is SGHDN, CDR2 FVKESK. Unmatched junction bases numbered 6, after V lost 7 bases and J lost 5 bases. CDR3 nucleotides: TGTGCCAGCAAGCGGGACAGGGAGGACAATGAGCAGTTCTTC. Protein: CASKRDREDNEQFF.

The rearrangement links TRBV9 to TRBJ1-1, with D tentatively TRBD1 (6 bases). Germline V gives CDR1 SGDLS, CDR2 YYNGEE. The V and J ends lost 4 bases and 3 bases respectively, with 19 bases between them. The CDR3 loop spans 16 amino acids. The CDR3 region is CASSSSVLGGHTEAFF. CDR3 DNA: TGTGCCAGCAGCTCCAGTGTCTTAGGGGGTCACACTGAAGCTTTCTTT.

In DNA form, the CDR3 reads TGTGCCAGTAGTACAGAGGGCGACACCGGGGAGCTGTTTTTT. The encoded protein is CASSTEGDTGELFF. The gene calls are TRBV19 and TRBJ2-2; perhaps TRBD2 as D (5 bases). V gave up 4 bases and J gave up 3 bases, with 9 bases separating them. The length of the CDR3 is 14 residues. Germline CDR1 and CDR2: LNHDA and SQIVND (reference sequence).

In this sample, this clone turned up once. The rearrangement uses TRBV15 and TRBJ2-3, with TRBD2 matching 13 bases. This CDR3 spans 16 amino acids. With 4 bases clipped from V and 4 bases from J, the junction kept 5 bases outside the gene matches. CDR1 is LNHNV and CDR2 is YYDKDF in the germline V gene (reference sequence). As DNA, the CDR3 is TGTGCCACCAGCACCACTAGCGGGGGGGCCGCAGATACGCAGTATTTT. Protein sequence: CATSTTSGGAADTQYF.

The chain recombines TRBV19 with TRBJ1-1, with 7 positions matching TRBD1. Germline lookup yields CDR1 LNHDA and CDR2 SQIVND (reference sequence). Germline trimming cut 6 bases from V and 1 base from J; bases unmatched to any gene: 5. The length of the CDR3 is 14 residues. As DNA, the CDR3 is TGTGCCAGTAGGGTACAGGGGTCGAACACTGAAGCTTTCTTT. This gives the protein CASRVQGSNTEAFF.

This rearrangement joins TRBV27 to TRBJ2-1, with 13 bases lining up with TRBD2. V was pared by 3 bases and J by 5 bases, with 1 base of the junction left unmatched. CDR1 is MNHEY and CDR2 is SMNVEV in the germline V gene (reference sequence). This CDR3 is 15 amino acids long. CDR3: CASSFGTSGNNEQFF. The CDR3 DNA reads as TGTGCCAGCAGTTTTGGGACTAGCGGGAACAATGAGCAGTTCTTC.

The V gene is TRBV6-5, the J gene TRBJ1-4, with unresolved D. Trimming removed 2 bases at V and 0 bases at J, with 7 bases between. Germline V CDR1 and CDR2: MNHEY, SVGAGI. The CDR3 has 15 residues. The DNA of the CDR3 is TGTGCCAGCAGTTACGTGTTCACAACTAATGAAAAACTGTTTTTT. Protein sequence: CASSYVFTTNEKLFF.

The chain recombines TRBV7-2 with TRBJ2-3, with 12 nucleotides matching TRBD2. The germline gives CDR1 SGHTA, CDR2 FQGNSA. The V segment lost 4 bases and the J segment 4 bases; nucleotides outside the gene matches: 6. CDR3 length: 16 residues. DNA of the CDR3: TGTGCCAGCAGCTACCAAGGACTAGCGGGGCCAGATACGCAGTATTTT. It encodes CASSYQGLAGPDTQYF. Looking up the rest from reference TRBV7-2 and TRBJ2-3 gives the full variable domain: GAGVSQSPSNKVTEKGKDVELRCDPISGHTALYWYRQSLGQGLEFLIYFQGNSAPDKSGLPSDRFSAERTGGSVSTLTIQRTQQEDSAVYLCASSYQGLAGPDTQYFGPGTRLTVL.

This chain joins TRBV11-2 and TRBJ1-1; D is perhaps TRBD1 (6 bases). Germline V CDR1 and CDR2: SGHAT, FQNNGV. The CDR3 spans 14 residues. Trimming shortened V by 0 bases and J by 7 bases, and 12 bases separated the two germline ends. CDR3 DNA: TGTGCCAGCAGCTTAGATTGGGGGGGCGGTGAAGCTTTCTTT. Its translation is CASSLDWGGGEAFF.

The rearrangement uses TRBV4-2 and TRBJ2-2, with D tentatively TRBD2 (7 bases). The CDR3 extends over 16 amino acids. Germline V gene data show CDR1 as LGHNA and CDR2 as YNFKEQ. Trimming took off 4 bases at V and 6 bases at J, with 18 bases between the two ends. The CDR3 region is CASSPAGHVEAGELFF. CDR3 bases: TGTGCCAGCAGCCCAGCGGGACACGTCGAGGCCGGGGAGCTGTTTTTT.

This chain joins TRBV20-1 and TRBJ1-5; a possible D gene is TRBD1 (5 bases). V was trimmed by 3 bases and J by 4 bases, leaving 16 bases between them. Germline V gives CDR1 DFQATT, CDR2 SNEGSKA (reference sequence). The CDR3 loop spans 15 amino acids. The CDR3 bases are TGCAGTGCTAGTGTTTCCTGGGAGGGGAATCAGCCCCAGCATTTT. It is translated as CSASVSWEGNQPQHF.

This chain joins TRBV12-5 and TRBJ1-1; the D is unclear. Looked up from germline, CDR1 is LGHNT and CDR2 is FRNRAP. V lost 3 bases and J 1 base, leaving 9 bases between the germline ends. The CDR3 totals 14 residues. The CDR3 DNA follows: TGTGCTAGTGGTTTTCAGGTCGGGAACACTGAAGCTTTCTTT. Translating gives CASGFQVGNTEAFF.

This sequence joins TRBV10-3 and TRBJ1-4, with 7 nucleotides matching TRBD1. Germline V gene data show CDR1 as ENHRY and CDR2 as SYGVKD. The trim removed 1 base at V and 1 base at J, leaving 0 bases unmatched. This CDR3 spans 15 amino acids. The DNA for the CDR3 is TGTGCCATCAGTGAGTACAGGGGAACTAATGAAAAACTGTTTTTT. Amino acids: CAISEYRGTNEKLFF.

The chain has TRBV27 and TRBJ1-1; D unresolved. Between the trimmed V and J ends, which lost 0 bases and 1 base, there was a span of 6 bases. There are 14 residues in the CDR3. The germline gives CDR1 MNHEY, CDR2 SMNVEV (reference sequence). The CDR3 loop reads CASSLSAGNTEAFF. CDR3 in DNA: TGTGCCAGCAGTTTATCGGCGGGGAACACTGAAGCTTTCTTT.

This clone is a singleton in its sample. V gene TRBV2 combines with J gene TRBJ2-5; TRBD1 is a possible D gene (6 bases). Germline-derived CDR1 and CDR2 are SNHLY and FYNNEI. The CDR3 spans 14 residues. V lost 6 bases to trimming and J lost 1 base, with 12 bases between them. CDR3 sequence: CASRQGSGQETQYF. CDR3 DNA sequence: TGTGCCAGCAGACAGGGTTCGGGCCAAGAGACCCAGTACTTC. Drawing the rest from reference TRBV2 and TRBJ2-5, the complete variable domain is EPEVTQTPSHQVTQMGQEVILRCVPISNHLYFYWYRQILGQKVEFLVSFYNNEISEKSEIFDDQFSVERPDGSNFTLKIRSTKLEDSAMYFCASRQGSGQETQYFGPGTRLLVL.

The rearrangement joins TRBV11-2 to TRBJ1-1; D might be TRBD1 (6 bases). Trimming took 1 base from V and 6 from J, leaving 18 bases between them. Germline loops: CDR1 SGHAT, CDR2 FQNNGV. This CDR3 comprises 16 residues. CDR3 nucleotide sequence: TGTGCCAGCAGCTTAGGAGTGAGGGGGATAACTTCTGAAGCTTTCTTT. The encoded protein is CASSLGVRGITSEAFF.

This sequence joins TRBV4-2 and TRBJ2-2; 14 bases fit TRBD2. This CDR3 has 19 residues. V was pared by 0 bases and J by 6 bases, with 9 bases of the junction left unmatched. Germline CDR1 reads LGHNA; CDR2 reads YNFKEQ. As DNA, the CDR3 is TGTGCCAGCAGCCAAGAGTCGAGAGGGGGACTAGCGGGGGCCGGGGAGCTGTTTTTT. Translating it yields CASSQESRGGLAGAGELFF.

This chain uses TRBV30 with TRBJ1-6; tentatively, D is TRBD1 (6 bases). The CDR3 length is 12 residues. From germline, CDR1 is GTSNPN and CDR2 SVGIG (reference sequence). Trimming removed 3 bases from V and 10 bases from J, with 10 bases in between. The CDR3 nucleotides are TGTGCCTGGAGGGGGGCAAGATCACCCCTCCACTTT. Residues: CAWRGARSPLHF.

The genes are TRBV7-8 and TRBJ2-1, with 12 bases identical to TRBD2. Germline trimming cut 0 bases from V and 8 bases from J; bases unmatched to any gene: 5. The CDR3 has 16 residues. The V gene's germline CDR1 is SGHVS and CDR2 FQNEAQ. The CDR3 here is CASSLARTSGAHEQFF. For the CDR3, the DNA is TGTGCCAGCAGCTTAGCGCGGACTAGCGGGGCCCATGAGCAGTTCTTC.

The chain employs TRBV7-9 and TRBJ1-4; D might be TRBD1 (6 bases). This CDR3 is built from 15 residues. CDR1 is SEHNR and CDR2 is FQNEAQ in the germline V gene (reference sequence). Trimming stripped 2 bases from V and 13 bases from J, with 20 bases between. CDR3 sequence reads: CASSLNSGQLGGLFF. The CDR3, as DNA: TGTGCCAGCAGCTTAAACTCTGGACAGCTCGGCGGACTGTTTTTT. Full variable domain (rest looked up from reference TRBV7-9 and TRBJ1-4): DTGVSQNPRHKITKRGQNVTFRCDPISEHNRLYWYRQTLGQGPEFLTYFQNEAQLEKSRLLSDRFSAERPKGSFSTLEIQRTEQGDSAMYLCASSLNSGQLGGLFFGSGTQLSVL.

This sequence joins TRBV2 and TRBJ1-1; D is perhaps TRBD1 (6 bases). Germline-derived CDR1 and CDR2 are SNHLY and FYNNEI. The ends were cut back, 6 bases at V and 1 base at J, with 9 bases in the middle. This CDR3 contains 13 residues. CDR3 amino acids: CASRTRGNTEAFF. CDR3 DNA: TGTGCCAGCAGAACCAGGGGGAACACTGAAGCTTTCTTT.

This clone was counted once. The V call is TRBV5-1, the J call TRBJ1-6, with 7 bases lining up with TRBD1. Germline CDR1 and CDR2: SGHRS and YFSETQ. This CDR3 spans 14 amino acids. V trimming: 0 bases; J trimming: 13 bases; junction bases outside the gene matches: 7. CDR3 protein: CASSLEQGSTPLHF. CDR3 DNA sequence: TGCGCCAGCAGCTTGGAACAGGGGAGTACTCCCCTCCACTTT.

The chain combines TRBV2 with TRBJ2-5; tentative D call: TRBD2 (6 bases). The CDR3 loop spans 15 amino acids. Germline loops: CDR1 SNHLY, CDR2 FYNNEI. V was clipped by 7 bases and J by 0 bases, with 15 bases between them. The CDR3 sequence is CASKKWGDNQETQYF. The CDR3 DNA reads TGTGCCAGCAAAAAGTGGGGGGATAACCAAGAGACCCAGTACTTC.